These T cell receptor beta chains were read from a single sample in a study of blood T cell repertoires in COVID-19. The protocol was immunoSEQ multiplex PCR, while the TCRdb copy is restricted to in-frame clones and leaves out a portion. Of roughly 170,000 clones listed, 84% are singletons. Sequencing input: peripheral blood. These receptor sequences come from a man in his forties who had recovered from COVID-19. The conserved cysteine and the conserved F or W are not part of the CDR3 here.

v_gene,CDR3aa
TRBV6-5,ASSYQDSGELF
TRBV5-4,ASSLRQGDEQY
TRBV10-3,ATATGSGELF
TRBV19,ASSIGGKDGYT
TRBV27,ASSATSGRAGGELF
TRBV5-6,ASSLAGTQY
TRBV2,ASSATGQSQPQH
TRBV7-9,ASSPGPSSGENTGELF
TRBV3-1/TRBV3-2,ASSSSGNNEQF
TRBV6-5,ASSPGSFTGEQF
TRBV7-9,ASSLVGRGAMNTEAF
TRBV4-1,ASSHRGAEAF
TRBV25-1,ASMTSNYGYT
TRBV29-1,SARMGEGGGNEQF
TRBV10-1,ASNPRDSRDTGELF
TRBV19,ASSISSGQPISGANVLT
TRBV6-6,ASSRDFDRDSYEQY
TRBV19,ASSWGLNTEAF
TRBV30,AWTSGGHEQY
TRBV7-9,ASSSSTSGRSYEQY
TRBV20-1,SARDGPEAF
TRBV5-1,ASSFSRGGYEQY
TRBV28,ASRTNREGAYNEQF
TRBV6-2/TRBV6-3,ASSYPGGSNQPQH
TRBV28,ASSPAGRGGQETQY
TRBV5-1,ASSWGQAMNTGELF
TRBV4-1,ASSQGAVSLNTEAF
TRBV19,ASGQGRHEQY
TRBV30,AWTPGQGIYEQY
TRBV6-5,ASSYDRGYGYT
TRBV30,AWTSGGSQYTDTQY
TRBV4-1,ASSPIQKNEKLF
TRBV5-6,ASSFATGWVAF
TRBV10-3,AISDRGSEAF
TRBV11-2,ASSLKIGDYGYT
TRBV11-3,ASSAGWFNSPLH
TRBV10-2,ASSAAGGGNSPLH
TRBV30,AWRVVQGAIPPPYGYT
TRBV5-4,ASSLLQANYGYT